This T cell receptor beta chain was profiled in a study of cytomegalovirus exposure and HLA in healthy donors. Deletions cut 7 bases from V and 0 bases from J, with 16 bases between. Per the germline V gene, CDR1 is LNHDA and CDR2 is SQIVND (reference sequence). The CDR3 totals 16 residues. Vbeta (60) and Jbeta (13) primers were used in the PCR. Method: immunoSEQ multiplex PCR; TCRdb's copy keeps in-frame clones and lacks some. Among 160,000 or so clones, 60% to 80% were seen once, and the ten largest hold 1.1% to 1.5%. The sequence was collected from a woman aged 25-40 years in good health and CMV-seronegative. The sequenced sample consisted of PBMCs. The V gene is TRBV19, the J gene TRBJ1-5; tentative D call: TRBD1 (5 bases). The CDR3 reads CASNGGESYSNQPQHF. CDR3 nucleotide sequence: TGTGCCAGTAACGGGGGAGAATCATATAGCAATCAGCCCCAGCATTTT. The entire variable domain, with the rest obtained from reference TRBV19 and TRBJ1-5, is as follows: DGGITQSPKYLFRKEGQNVTLSCEQNLNHDAMYWYRQDPGQGLRLIYYSQIVNDFQKGDIAEGYSVSREKKESFPLTVTSAQKNPTAFYLCASNGGESYSNQPQHFGDGTRLSIL.